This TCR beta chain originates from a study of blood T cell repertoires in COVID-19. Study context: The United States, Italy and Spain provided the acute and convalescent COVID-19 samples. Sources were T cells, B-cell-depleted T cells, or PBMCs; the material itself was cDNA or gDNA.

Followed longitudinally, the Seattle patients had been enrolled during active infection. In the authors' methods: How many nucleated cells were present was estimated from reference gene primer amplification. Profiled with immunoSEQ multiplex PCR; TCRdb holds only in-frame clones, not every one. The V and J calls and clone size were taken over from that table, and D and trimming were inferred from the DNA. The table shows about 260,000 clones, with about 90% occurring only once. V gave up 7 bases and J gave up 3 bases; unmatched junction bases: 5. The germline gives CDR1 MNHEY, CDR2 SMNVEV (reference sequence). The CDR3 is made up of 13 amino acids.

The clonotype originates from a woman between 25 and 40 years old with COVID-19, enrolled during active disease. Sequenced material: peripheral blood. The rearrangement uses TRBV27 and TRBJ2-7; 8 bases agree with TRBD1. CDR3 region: CASKRQGNYEQYF. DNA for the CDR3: TGTGCCAGCAAGCGACAGGGGAACTACGAGCAGTACTTC.